This TCR beta chain was identified during a study of blood T cell repertoires in COVID-19. Study overall: Samples representing acute and convalescent COVID-19 were sourced from the United States, Italy and Spain. PBMCs, B-cell-depleted T cells, or T cells were the source of the cDNA or gDNA that made up the material.

Study processing details: Nucleated cell number was recorded as an estimate derived from reference gene primer amplification. Assay used: immunoSEQ multiplex PCR; TCRdb lists only in-frame clones, some missing. D and trimming were read from the DNA, whereas the V and J calls and clone size are those reported in that table. The table records over 450,000 clones, roughly 89% of them present only once. Trimming took off 3 bases at V and 0 bases at J, with 9 bases between the two ends. From germline, CDR1 is LNHDA and CDR2 SQIVND (reference sequence). This CDR3 is built from 14 residues. It was during active infection that Seattle patients were enrolled and then longitudinally followed.

This chain connects TRBV19 to TRBJ2-7; D is uncertain. Material for sequencing was peripheral blood. The sequence was collected from a man aged 18 to 29 with COVID-19, enrolled during active disease. The CDR3 here is CASSMRLDSYEQYF. The CDR3 coding sequence is TGTGCCAGTAGTATGCGACTCGACTCCTACGAGCAGTACTTC.